This T cell receptor beta chain was found in a study of shared clonotypes between healthy human individuals (dated by TCRdb to 2020 to 2022). About the investigation overall: The cohort comprised a couple of women and a few men aged 18 to 49 years. To increase sequencing depth and limit assay-specific biases, different laboratories used diverse techniques to prepare libraries and sequence TCR repertoires. For each donor, three plates each were used for CD4 naive and CD4 memory, two plates were used for CD8 naive, and one plate was used for CD8 memory. To estimate repertoire size and how much clonotype sharing occurs between individuals, the study deeply sequenced the blood TCR repertoires of five healthy adults. Each donor's leukapheresis produced roughly between roughly 0.85 and 9 billion PBMCs.

Trimmed from V: 4 bases; trimmed from J: 3 bases; junction bases lacking a gene match: 7. From cysteine to phenylalanine, the CDR3 is 15 amino acids long. Left in the record is the CDR3 DNA by itself, 45 bases read in frame from the first base. CDR1 SGHVS and CDR2 FQNEAQ were looked up in the germline V gene. As concerns this clone: Its antigen remains undetermined. Per-nucleotide qualities are absent, and no much larger clonotype sits a single base away.

Using the deep immunoSEQ assay, multiplex PCR amplified TCR CDR3 regions from genomic DNA. Genomic DNA extracted from each cell subset was distributed evenly over all wells of several immunoSEQ 96-well plates, and each plate served as one replicate. For sorted subsets, approximately 200 ng of genomic DNA, equivalent to some 30,000 T cell genomes, went into each replicate PCR. Purified libraries were quantified with a Qubit 3.0 fluorometer, sized on a Bioanalyzer 2100, and re-quantified with the KAPA Library Quantification kit. Each immunoSEQ 96-well plate was sequenced on its own single-read 150-cycle Illumina NextSeq 550 flow cell. In the paper's pipeline: The immunoSEQ output contained only junctional sequences without quality scores, so filtering could not match that applied to full-length reads. To assign V/J genes and CDR3, sequences were annotated using PyIR, a Python wrapper for IgBLAST v1.9, with IMGT germline references. Any read was removed if the V/J assignment was weak (E-value above 1e-6), the CDR3 was missing, or the read contained stop codons, out-of-frame junctions, or ambiguous translated residues. V3J clonotypes were defined as sequences sharing an identical inferred V gene, J gene, and CDR3 amino acid sequence. The percentage overlap between two repertoires was calculated by dividing the number of shared unique clonotypes by the size of the smaller repertoire. RTK rarefaction, the Chao1 estimator, and Recon v2.1 estimates of unobserved clonotypes were used to assess repertoire richness. OLGA was used to compute generation probabilities for all TCRbeta clonotypes that the gDNA method yielded from a handful of donors. TCRdb holds this immuneACCESS table with in-frame rearrangements only. Some clones are missing; in checked studies, unresolved V genes explain under half, and the rest has no known cause. V and J calls and clone size are copied from that table; D and trimming were computed from the DNA. The table for this sample lists more than 1 million clones; approximately 78% of them were counted only once. The ten biggest clones cover approximately 0.5% of the sample.

The donors were healthy, HIV-negative adults with no recently reported acute infections or vaccinations. Every donor was a Caucasian adult residing in Nashville, Tennessee, USA. CD4+ T cells were enriched by magnetic negative selection, after which naive cells were positively selected on CD45RA and the negative fraction was taken as the memory subset. After blood collection by leukapheresis, PBMCs were isolated using Ficoll-Histopaque density gradient centrifugation and then cryopreserved in the vapor phase of liquid nitrogen. Analytical flow cytometry was used to check the purity and quantity of each magnetically sorted T cell population. Genomic DNA was isolated from each sorted fraction and quantified by UV absorbance on a Nanodrop 2000c. What the authors observed across the whole study: Sharing across several donors was observed for about 5% of naive CD4, 3% to 3.5% of naive CD8, 2% to 2.5% of memory CD4, and around 0.44% of memory CD8 clonotypes. Higher generation probabilities were observed for clonotypes shared by all four sorted-subset donors than for non-shared clonotypes. Sampling was restricted to blood, and TCR repertoires in tissues likely differ from the TCR repertoires found in blood. Pairwise subsampling led to the expectation that sequencing depth would affect the degree of clonotype sharing among donors. Even with the large sequencing depth, rarefaction of the sorted-subset datasets indicated that sequencing was incomplete. Larger estimated clonotype richness was generally found for naive subsets than for memory subsets. Because the study included only a small number of donors, the genetic and exposure-history diversity represented was limited.

The chain employs TRBV7-8 and TRBJ2-3, and TRBD1 matches 7 of the central bases. The TCR was taken from a man between 18 and 35 years old in good health. Some clones in this sample may be carry-over from other donors' samples. The sequenced sample was memory CD4+ T cells from PBMCs. The cell subset or site label corresponds to: CD45RA-negative fraction. This receptor has the CDR3 CASSSRQGLTDTQYF. DNA sequence: TGTGCCAGCAGCTCAAGACAGGGATTGACAGATACGCAGTATTTT.